Shown below are 7 T cell receptor beta chains from a single sample sequenced in a study of cytomegalovirus exposure and HLA in healthy donors. The PCR contained 60 Vbeta and 13 Jbeta primers. The protocol was immunoSEQ multiplex PCR, while the TCRdb copy is restricted to in-frame clones and leaves out a portion. Of roughly 110,000 clones listed, roughly 70% are singletons. Sequenced: PBMCs. These receptor sequences come from a woman aged 40 to 55 in good health and CMV-seropositive.

The V call is TRBV30, the J call TRBJ2-7; 7 nucleotides agree with TRBD1. This CDR3 is 13 amino acids long. Germline CDR1 and CDR2: GTSNPN and SVGIG (reference sequence). Losses at the gene ends were 4 bases for V and 5 bases for J; bases not matched to a gene: 8. CDR3 loop: CAWKGQMFHEQYF. In nucleotides, the CDR3 is TGTGCCTGGAAGGGACAGATGTTCCACGAGCAGTACTTC.

V is TRBV2 and J is TRBJ1-1; 7 bases match TRBD1. CDR3 length: 12 residues. From germline, CDR1 is SNHLY and CDR2 FYNNEI. V was clipped by 11 bases and J by 3 bases; unmatched bases: 6. CDR3 in DNA: TGTGCCGGAAGTCAGGGGGACACTGAAGCTTTCTTT. It yields the protein CAGSQGDTEAFF. Complete variable domain (other parts from reference TRBV2 and TRBJ1-1): EPEVTQTPSHQVTQMGQEVILRCVPISNHLYFYWYRQILGQKVEFLVSFYNNEISEKSEIFDDQFSVERPDGSNFTLKIRSTKLEDSAMYFCAGSQGDTEAFFGQGTRLTVV.

The gene calls are TRBV6-4 and TRBJ2-2; D perhaps matches TRBD1 (5 bases). CDR1 is MRHNA, CDR2 SNTAGT, per germline. Between the trimmed V and J ends, which lost 4 bases and 6 bases, there was a span of 15 bases. The CDR3 is made up of 15 amino acids. CDR3 sequence: CASSAQGEAAGELFF. The CDR3, as DNA: TGTGCCAGCAGTGCTCAGGGCGAGGCCGCCGGGGAGCTGTTTTTT.

The chain employs TRBV6-5 and TRBJ1-2; 7 nucleotides line up with TRBD1. The CDR3 length is 15 residues. V was pared by 5 bases and J by 5 bases, with 11 bases of the junction left unmatched. CDR1 MNHEY and CDR2 SVGAGI come from the germline V gene. The CDR3 region is CASSPAGTAGYGYTF. The CDR3 nucleotides read TGTGCCAGCAGTCCCGCCGGGACAGCTGGATATGGCTACACCTTC.

The chain employs TRBV5-4 and TRBJ2-1; D perhaps matches TRBD1 (5 bases). The CDR3 runs to 15 residues. Trimming took 4 bases from V and 3 from J, leaving 14 bases between them. Germline-derived CDR1 and CDR2 are SGHNT and YYREEE (reference sequence). CDR3: CASSGETDNYNEQFF. The CDR3 DNA reads TGTGCCAGCAGCGGAGAAACGGACAACTACAATGAGCAGTTCTTC.

The genes are TRBV7-9 and TRBJ1-5; D is unresolved. Germline V lookup: CDR1 SEHNR, CDR2 FQNEAQ (reference sequence). V was trimmed by 3 bases and J by 0 bases, leaving 12 bases between them. The CDR3 covers 16 residues. CDR3 region: CASSFEGGHSNQPQHF. Here the CDR3 DNA reads TGTGCCAGCAGCTTTGAAGGAGGGCATAGCAATCAGCCCCAGCATTTT.

The V and J genes are TRBV7-2 and TRBJ1-5; tentative D call: TRBD1 (5 bases). Trimming stripped 1 base from V and 2 bases from J, with 12 bases between. Germline values: CDR1 SGHTA, CDR2 FQGNSA. This CDR3 is 16 amino acids long. Here the CDR3 DNA reads TGTGCCAGCAGCTTAGTTGGGGGAGGCCGCAATCAGCCCCAGCATTTT. This encodes CASSLVGGGRNQPQHF.